A single sample gave rise to the 18 T cell receptor beta chains below, sequenced in a study of human T cells and chemical hapten exposure. A single record per CDR3 protein comes from TCRdb applying MiXCR to the RACE reads. The sample holds some 94,000 distinct CDR3 sequences; roughly an eighth are singletons and the top ten take approximately 2%. Noted time point: patch test 1, 2 weeks after DPC sensitization. The treatment is: therapeutic diphenylcyclopropenone sensitization with weekly scalp DPC. Sequenced here: whole blood, sampled in connection with sensitization to the hapten diphenylcyclopropenone (DPC). The source of these receptors is a woman in her thirties or forties with alopecia areata. Some clones in this sample may be carry-over from other donors' samples.

The V and J genes are TRBV27 and TRBJ2-7; 7 bases match TRBD1. This CDR3 has 18 residues. With V trimmed by 3 bases and J by 2 bases, 16 bases remained unmatched. The germline V gene has CDR1 MNHEY and CDR2 SMNVEV (reference sequence). DNA for the CDR3: TGTGCCAGCAGTTTTACCCTACTCGGAGGACAGGTGGCCTACGAGCAGTACTTC. It yields the protein CASSFTLLGGQVAYEQYF.

The rearrangement joins TRBV28 to TRBJ2-7, with TRBD1 as a possible D gene (6 bases). The V gene's germline CDR1 is MDHEN and CDR2 SYDVKM. V was shortened by 8 bases and J by 4 bases, with 9 bases between the two germline ends. CDR3 length: 11 residues. The CDR3 protein is CASHGQYEQYF. The CDR3 nucleotides read TGTGCCAGCCACGGACAGTACGAGCAGTACTTC.

The chain is built from TRBV19 and TRBJ2-7; 7 bases match TRBD2. This CDR3 region has 16 residues. Germline CDR1 LNHDA, CDR2 SQIVND (reference sequence). V lost 7 bases to trimming and J lost 3 bases; unmatched junction nucleotides: 15. Written as DNA, the CDR3 is TGTGCCAGTAATCCAGCGGGAACCCGAGGGCACTACGAGCAGTACTTC. Amino acid sequence: CASNPAGTRGHYEQYF.

The table lists this clonotype with a few counts. This chain uses TRBV29-1 with TRBJ2-7; 10 nucleotides line up with TRBD2. CDR1 SQVTM and CDR2 ANQGSEA come from the germline V gene. V lost 8 bases, J lost 0 bases, and 10 bases stayed unmatched. The CDR3 is 15 amino acids. The CDR3 sequence is CSSASGSGISYEQYF. CDR3 DNA sequence: TGCAGCTCTGCTAGCGGGAGTGGGATCTCCTACGAGCAGTACTTC.

The chain recombines TRBV28 with TRBJ2-1; D ambiguous. Germline CDR1 MDHEN, CDR2 SYDVKM. Trimming shortened V by 2 bases and J by 2 bases, and 7 bases separated the two germline ends. CDR3 length: 14 amino acids. CDR3 residues: CASSLADTYNEQFF. As DNA, the CDR3 is TGTGCCAGCAGTTTAGCGGATACCTACAATGAGCAGTTCTTC. The whole variable domain, filled in from reference TRBV28 and TRBJ2-1, reads DVKVTQSSRYLVKRTGEKVFLECVQDMDHENMFWYRQDPGLGLRLIYFSYDVKMKEKGDIPEGYSVSREKKERFSLILESASTNQTSMYLCASSLADTYNEQFFGPGTRLTVL.

The gene calls are TRBV7-2 and TRBJ1-4, with D possibly matching TRBD1 (6 bases). There are 14 residues in the CDR3. Per germline, CDR1 SGHTA and CDR2 FQGNSA. V was shortened by 5 bases and J by 8 bases, with 15 bases between the two germline ends. CDR3 amino acids: CASSRDRMSEKLFF. As DNA, the CDR3 is TGTGCCAGCAGCCGAGACAGGATGAGCGAAAAACTGTTTTTT.

V usage is TRBV11-1 and J usage is TRBJ2-5, with D perhaps TRBD2 (5 bases). The CDR3 runs to 13 residues. V lost 3 bases to trimming and J lost 8 bases, with 13 bases between them. Germline V gene lookup returns CDR1 SGHAT and CDR2 FQDESV (reference sequence). Here the CDR3 DNA reads TGTGCCAGCAGCTTCCCCGGAGGCCCAACCCAGTACTTC. This translates into CASSFPGGPTQYF. Full variable domain (remainder filled in from reference TRBV11-1 and TRBJ2-5): EAEVAQSPRYKITEKSQAVAFWCDPISGHATLYWYRQILGQGPELLVQFQDESVVDDSQLPKDRFSAERLKGVDSTLKIQPAELGDSAMYLCASSFPGGPTQYFGPGTRLLVL.

The sample holds a few counts of this clonotype. V gene TRBV18 combines with J gene TRBJ1-1; D is perhaps TRBD1 (5 bases). There are 15 residues in the CDR3. Germline V gene lookup returns CDR1 KGHSH and CDR2 LQKENI. V dropped 4 bases and J dropped 0 bases, with 12 bases sitting between them. The CDR3 sequence is CASSLSGPMNTEAFF. The CDR3 DNA is TGTGCCAGCTCACTCTCAGGGCCTATGAACACTGAAGCTTTCTTT.

This clonotype was detected a few times. The chain has TRBV10-3 and TRBJ1-1, with 9 bases identical to TRBD1. This CDR3 has 13 residues. Germline-derived CDR1 and CDR2 are ENHRY and SYGVKD. V was clipped by 6 bases and J by 1 base; unmatched bases: 0. CDR3: CAIRGQGNTEAFF. CDR3 in DNA: TGTGCCATCAGGGGACAGGGGAACACTGAAGCTTTCTTT.

V and J are TRBV7-9 and TRBJ2-7, with TRBD1 matching over 9 bases. V trimming: 7 bases; J trimming: 4 bases; junction bases outside the gene matches: 8. Germline CDR1 is SEHNR and CDR2 is FQNEAQ (reference sequence). The CDR3 consists of 14 residues. CDR3 in amino acids: CASTSSGTGYEQYF. CDR3 in DNA: TGTGCCAGCACCTCCTCCGGGACAGGGTACGAGCAGTACTTC.

This clonotype was observed many times. The chain joins TRBV6-6 to TRBJ2-7, with D possibly called TRBD1 or TRBD2 (5 bases each). Germline V lookup: CDR1 MNHNY, CDR2 SVGAGI (reference sequence). The CDR3 is 14 amino acids. Trimming shortened V by 4 bases and J by 0 bases, and 10 bases separated the two germline ends. CDR3 amino acids: CASSSGTASYEQYF. The CDR3 DNA reads TGTGCCAGCAGTTCCGGGACGGCCTCCTACGAGCAGTACTTC.

This clonotype has ten or more counts. This sequence joins TRBV28 and TRBJ1-2; 9 positions agree with TRBD1. V dropped 3 bases and J dropped 2; count of bases not matched to a gene: 1. The CDR3 sequence is 14 residues long. Germline V gene sequence: CDR1 MDHEN, CDR2 SYDVKM. The CDR3 bases are TGTGCCAGCAGTTTGGGACAGGGAAACTATGGCTACACCTTC. It encodes CASSLGQGNYGYTF.

This chain joins TRBV27 and TRBJ2-7; the D is unclear. The V and J ends lost 5 bases and 3 bases respectively, with 11 bases between them. Germline CDR1 MNHEY, CDR2 SMNVEV (reference sequence). CDR3 size: 13 residues. DNA for the CDR3: TGTGCCAGCAGTCCCGGGCCCCTCTACGAGCAGTACTTC. Translated: CASSPGPLYEQYF.

This clonotype occurred many times. The rearrangement uses TRBV12-3 or TRBV12-4 and TRBJ1-3; D not resolved. This CDR3 is built from 16 residues. Trimming left V 3 bases short and J 2 bases short, with 14 bases between. The CDR3 nucleotides read TGTGCCAGCAGTTTGGGCAGGACCTTAGCTGGAAACACCATATATTTT. Translating gives CASSLGRTLAGNTIYF.

There are a few counts of this clonotype. The genes are TRBV5-4 and TRBJ1-2; the match to TRBD1 covers 7 bases. This CDR3 contains 16 residues. J gave up 0 bases and V 0 bases, and 5 bases lay outside the gene matches. CDR1 and CDR2 (germline): SGHNT, YYREEE (reference sequence). The CDR3 here is CASSLGRTGSNYGYTF. CDR3 DNA: TGTGCCAGCAGCTTGGGGAGGACAGGATCTAACTATGGCTACACCTTC.

This clonotype was seen a few times. This chain connects TRBV18 to TRBJ2-7, with 9 positions matching TRBD2. The V segment lost 5 bases and the J segment 4 bases; nucleotides outside the gene matches: 6. Germline-derived CDR1 and CDR2 are KGHSH and LQKENI. The CDR3 consists of 14 residues. Here the CDR3 reads CASSATSGPYEQYF. CDR3 bases: TGTGCCAGCTCAGCGACTAGCGGCCCATACGAGCAGTACTTC.

Here the CDR3 DNA reads TGCGCCAGCAGCTTGTTACGGGTCACATCCTACGAGCAGTACTTC. Translated, it gives CASSLLRVTSYEQYF. The chain has TRBV5-1 and TRBJ2-7; D uncertain. The length of the CDR3 is 15 residues. V lost 1 base and J 1 base, leaving 12 bases between the germline ends. Germline CDR1 reads SGHRS; CDR2 reads YFSETQ.

The chain is built from TRBV19 and TRBJ2-5, with 10 bases that match TRBD1. The CDR3 is 15 residues long. Germline CDR1 is LNHDA and CDR2 is SQIVND (reference sequence). The J segment lost 5 bases and the V segment lost 5 bases, leaving 8 bases of the junction unmatched. The CDR3 loop is CASSPDRGMKETQYF. The CDR3 DNA reads TGTGCCAGTAGTCCGGACAGGGGGATGAAGGAGACCCAGTACTTC.